Listed below are T cell receptor beta chains from one sample, sequenced in a study of T cell responses to AZD1222 COVID-19 vaccine. Produced via immunoSEQ multiplex PCR; TCRdb's table is partial and in-frame only. The profile shows about 150,000 clones, about 90% of them singletons. Sequenced material: peripheral blood, taken on day 0 of AZD1222 vaccination. Receptor source: an adult in good health. CDR3s include the opening cysteine and the closing phenylalanine or tryptophan. Fields, in order: D gene, J gene, V gene, clone size, CDR3 DNA, CDR3 protein. D genes are given only for firm matches. Some rows have no size entry. The others give once, few or many, or a class for an expanded clone.

D gene: TRBD1; J gene: TRBJ1-5; V gene: TRBV5-1; clone size: NA; CDR3 DNA: TGCGCCAGCAGCGAACGACCAGGGGGCAGCAATCAGCCCCAGCATTTT; CDR3 protein: CASSERPGGSNQPQHF
D gene: NA; J gene: TRBJ1-6; V gene: TRBV18; clone size: NA; CDR3 DNA: TGTGCCAGCTCACCGGAAAGATCCTATAATTCACCCCTCCACTTT; CDR3 protein: CASSPERSYNSPLHF
D gene: NA; J gene: TRBJ1-2; V gene: TRBV6-5; clone size: NA; CDR3 DNA: TGTGCCAGCAGTTACTCAGGTCTCACTTTTGACGGCTACACCTTC; CDR3 protein: CASSYSGLTFDGYTF
D gene: NA; J gene: TRBJ1-1; V gene: TRBV6-5; clone size: NA; CDR3 DNA: TGTGCCAGCGCCCGGGAGGATGCCACTGAAGCTTTCTTT; CDR3 protein: CASAREDATEAFF
D gene: TRBD1; J gene: TRBJ1-6; V gene: TRBV7-9; clone size: NA; CDR3 DNA: TGTGCCAGCAGCGCACTACAGGGGTTAAGGAATTCACCCCTCCACTTT; CDR3 protein: CASSALQGLRNSPLHF
D gene: TRBD2; J gene: TRBJ2-1; V gene: TRBV28; clone size: NA; CDR3 DNA: TGTGCCAGCATCAGCGGGGGGAACTACAATGAGCAGTTCTTC; CDR3 protein: CASISGGNYNEQFF
D gene: NA; J gene: TRBJ2-1; V gene: TRBV7-9; clone size: NA; CDR3 DNA: TGTGCCAGCAGCTTAGTCACAGACAATGAGCAGTTCTTC; CDR3 protein: CASSLVTDNEQFF
D gene: NA; J gene: TRBJ2-4; V gene: TRBV11-3; clone size: NA; CDR3 DNA: TGTGCCAGCAGCCGAACGGGGACAACTCAGTACTTC; CDR3 protein: CASSRTGTTQYF
D gene: TRBD1; J gene: TRBJ2-5; V gene: TRBV10-3; clone size: NA; CDR3 DNA: TGTGCCACCGGACAGGGGGACGGTGAGACCCAGTACTTC; CDR3 protein: CATGQGDGETQYF
D gene: TRBD2; J gene: TRBJ2-7; V gene: TRBV6-2/TRBV6-3; clone size: NA; CDR3 DNA: TGTGCCAGCAGTCCCCCCGGACTAGACCTACGTGAGCAGTACTTC; CDR3 protein: CASSPPGLDLREQYF
D gene: NA; J gene: TRBJ2-7; V gene: TRBV6-5; clone size: NA; CDR3 DNA: TGTGCCAGCAGAACGGGACACTACTCCTACGAGCAGTACTTC; CDR3 protein: CASRTGHYSYEQYF
D gene: NA; J gene: TRBJ1-6; V gene: TRBV28; clone size: once; CDR3 DNA: TGTGCCAGCACCAGGTTGCTGGCAGGCGATTCACCCCTCCACTTT; CDR3 protein: CASTRLLAGDSPLHF
D gene: NA; J gene: TRBJ2-7; V gene: TRBV7-2; clone size: NA; CDR3 DNA: TGTGCCAGCAGCTTAGTTTCAGGGGCCGAGCAGTACTTC; CDR3 protein: CASSLVSGAEQYF
D gene: TRBD1; J gene: TRBJ2-5; V gene: TRBV20-1; clone size: NA; CDR3 DNA: TGCAGTGCTGGGACAGGAGAGACCCAGTACTTC; CDR3 protein: CSAGTGETQYF
D gene: TRBD1; J gene: TRBJ1-6; V gene: TRBV19; clone size: once; CDR3 DNA: TGTGCCAGTAGTATCCCGACAGGGGTGGCACCCCTCCACTTT; CDR3 protein: CASSIPTGVAPLHF
D gene: TRBD1; J gene: TRBJ2-7; V gene: TRBV27; clone size: NA; CDR3 DNA: TGTGCCAGCAGCCCGGGACAGCGAACCTACGAGCAGTACTTC; CDR3 protein: CASSPGQRTYEQYF
D gene: NA; J gene: TRBJ1-3; V gene: TRBV6-5; clone size: NA; CDR3 DNA: TGTGCCAGCGTTGGGGGGGCCAACTCTGGAAACACCATATATTTT; CDR3 protein: CASVGGANSGNTIYF
D gene: NA; J gene: TRBJ2-7; V gene: TRBV7-9; clone size: NA; CDR3 DNA: TGTGCCAGCAGGTGGCCTTACTACGAGCAGTACTTC; CDR3 protein: CASRWPYYEQYF
D gene: NA; J gene: TRBJ2-7; V gene: TRBV6-5; clone size: NA; CDR3 DNA: TGTGCCAGCAGTTCCCAGGGGTACGGGCGGGACGAGCAGTACTTC; CDR3 protein: CASSSQGYGRDEQYF
D gene: NA; J gene: TRBJ2-2; V gene: TRBV28; clone size: NA; CDR3 DNA: TGTGCCAGCACCGGGAATGGGGAGCTGTTTTTT; CDR3 protein: CASTGNGELFF
D gene: NA; J gene: TRBJ2-5; V gene: TRBV5-1; clone size: NA; CDR3 DNA: TGCGCCAGCGGGACTTCGGACGGAGAAGAGACCCAGTACTTC; CDR3 protein: CASGTSDGEETQYF
D gene: TRBD1; J gene: TRBJ1-1; V gene: TRBV7-3; clone size: NA; CDR3 DNA: TGTGCCAGCAGCGTGACAGGGGGCAAAATGAACACTGAAGCTTTCTTT; CDR3 protein: CASSVTGGKMNTEAFF
D gene: NA; J gene: TRBJ1-5; V gene: TRBV27; clone size: NA; CDR3 DNA: TGTGCCAGCAGCCCGACGGTATATAGCAATCAGCCCCAGCATTTT; CDR3 protein: CASSPTVYSNQPQHF
D gene: NA; J gene: TRBJ1-5; V gene: TRBV27; clone size: NA; CDR3 DNA: TGTGCCAGCAGTCTCTCGCTTAGCAATCAGCCCCAGCATTTT; CDR3 protein: CASSLSLSNQPQHF
D gene: TRBD1; J gene: TRBJ2-7; V gene: TRBV5-4; clone size: once; CDR3 DNA: TGTGCCAGCAGGCGGGGACAGGAGGATTCCTACGAGCAGTACTTC; CDR3 protein: CASRRGQEDSYEQYF
D gene: TRBD1; J gene: TRBJ1-2; V gene: TRBV9; clone size: NA; CDR3 DNA: TGTGCCAGCAGCCGGGACAGGACCTCCTTGGGCTACACCTTC; CDR3 protein: CASSRDRTSLGYTF
D gene: TRBD2; J gene: TRBJ2-5; V gene: TRBV3-1/TRBV3-2; clone size: few; CDR3 DNA: TGTGCCAGCAGCCAAGCAAATCCTAGCGGAGAGACCCAGTACTTC; CDR3 protein: CASSQANPSGETQYF
D gene: NA; J gene: TRBJ2-5; V gene: TRBV4-3; clone size: NA; CDR3 DNA: TGCGCCAGCAGCCAAGTCCGGTGGGAGACCCAGTACTTC; CDR3 protein: CASSQVRWETQYF
D gene: NA; J gene: TRBJ1-2; V gene: TRBV18; clone size: once; CDR3 DNA: TGTGCCAGCTCACCACCGGAAGGGGGTTGGCGTGGAGGCTACACCTTC; CDR3 protein: CASSPPEGGWRGGYTF
D gene: NA; J gene: TRBJ1-2; V gene: TRBV7-2; clone size: NA; CDR3 DNA: TGTGCCAGCAGCTTGTATATCGCAGGCTACACCTTC; CDR3 protein: CASSLYIAGYTF
D gene: NA; J gene: TRBJ2-1; V gene: TRBV7-3; clone size: NA; CDR3 DNA: TGTGCCAGCAACTCGGGGTGGAGGTCCGGTGAGCAGTTCTTC; CDR3 protein: CASNSGWRSGEQFF
D gene: NA; J gene: TRBJ1-1; V gene: TRBV7-2; clone size: NA; CDR3 DNA: TGTGCCAGCAGCTTAATGAGGAGGGACACTGAAGCTTTCTTT; CDR3 protein: CASSLMRRDTEAFF
D gene: NA; J gene: TRBJ2-2; V gene: TRBV5-1; clone size: NA; CDR3 DNA: TGCGCCAGCAGCTTGGGAGACACTGGGGAGCTGTTTTTT; CDR3 protein: CASSLGDTGELFF
D gene: TRBD1; J gene: TRBJ1-4; V gene: TRBV7-3; clone size: NA; CDR3 DNA: TGTGCCAGCAGCTTCCTCAGGGGGGAACTGTTTTTT; CDR3 protein: CASSFLRGELFF
D gene: TRBD1; J gene: TRBJ2-7; V gene: TRBV14; clone size: NA; CDR3 DNA: TGTGCCAGCAGCCAAGTACCGGACAGGAGCTCCTACGAGCAGTACTTC; CDR3 protein: CASSQVPDRSSYEQYF
D gene: NA; J gene: TRBJ2-7; V gene: TRBV10-3; clone size: once; CDR3 DNA: TGTGCCATCACAGGCCAGATCTCCTACGAGCAGTACTTC; CDR3 protein: CAITGQISYEQYF
D gene: TRBD1; J gene: TRBJ1-5; V gene: TRBV5-8; clone size: once; CDR3 DNA: TGTGCCAGCAGCTTGTGGGGACAGGGCAATCAGCCCCAGCATTTT; CDR3 protein: CASSLWGQGNQPQHF
D gene: NA; J gene: TRBJ2-5; V gene: TRBV5-1; clone size: NA; CDR3 DNA: TGCGCCAGCAGCTTGACCGGGCGCGAGGAGACCCAGTACTTC; CDR3 protein: CASSLTGREETQYF
D gene: TRBD1; J gene: TRBJ2-3; V gene: TRBV5-4; clone size: NA; CDR3 DNA: TGTGCCAGCAGCGCACAGGGGGGCGTATCAGATACGCAGTATTTT; CDR3 protein: CASSAQGGVSDTQYF
D gene: TRBD2; J gene: TRBJ2-5; V gene: TRBV4-3; clone size: NA; CDR3 DNA: TGCGCCAGCAGCCAAGATTGGAGCGGGGGGCAAGAGACCCAGTACTTC; CDR3 protein: CASSQDWSGGQETQYF
D gene: TRBD1; J gene: TRBJ2-7; V gene: TRBV5-1; clone size: NA; CDR3 DNA: TGCGCCAGCAGCCCGACAGGGGCCCATGCTACCTACGAGCAGTACTTC; CDR3 protein: CASSPTGAHATYEQYF
D gene: NA; J gene: TRBJ1-4; V gene: TRBV5-1; clone size: NA; CDR3 DNA: TGCGCCAGCAGCTCCACTTTCGGGGTGTTTAATGAAAAACTGTTTTTT; CDR3 protein: CASSSTFGVFNEKLFF
D gene: TRBD1; J gene: TRBJ1-6; V gene: TRBV2; clone size: NA; CDR3 DNA: TGTGCCAGCAGTGAAGGGGTGACAGGGGCATCACCCCTCCACTTT; CDR3 protein: CASSEGVTGASPLHF
D gene: NA; J gene: TRBJ1-5; V gene: TRBV7-2; clone size: NA; CDR3 DNA: TGTGCCAGCAGCGAAAACGGGGGGAATCAGCCCCAGCATTTT; CDR3 protein: CASSENGGNQPQHF
D gene: TRBD2; J gene: TRBJ2-2; V gene: TRBV5-6; clone size: NA; CDR3 DNA: TGTGCCAGCAGCCCTACTAGCGGGGGCTACACCGGGGAGCTGTTTTTT; CDR3 protein: CASSPTSGGYTGELFF
D gene: TRBD1; J gene: TRBJ1-4; V gene: TRBV28; clone size: NA; CDR3 DNA: TGTGCGGGCGGGACAGATGATGAAAAACTGTTTTTT; CDR3 protein: CAGGTDDEKLFF
D gene: TRBD1; J gene: TRBJ2-7; V gene: TRBV18; clone size: NA; CDR3 DNA: TGTGCCAGCTCGCGCCAAAGGACAGGGGAGGACGAGCAGTACTTC; CDR3 protein: CASSRQRTGEDEQYF
D gene: NA; J gene: TRBJ2-3; V gene: TRBV5-1; clone size: NA; CDR3 DNA: TGCGCCAGCAGCTTCGGACAGATGACAGATACGCAGTATTTT; CDR3 protein: CASSFGQMTDTQYF
D gene: NA; J gene: TRBJ1-2; V gene: TRBV3-1/TRBV3-2; clone size: NA; CDR3 DNA: TGTGCCAGCAGCCAAGACGGCGGACATTCCGGCTACACCTTC; CDR3 protein: CASSQDGGHSGYTF
D gene: NA; J gene: TRBJ2-7; V gene: TRBV7-8; clone size: once; CDR3 DNA: TGTGCCAGCAGCGAGATGACAGGTTTAGTTCGAGTACGCGAGCAGTACTTC; CDR3 protein: CASSEMTGLVRVREQYF
D gene: TRBD1; J gene: TRBJ1-2; V gene: TRBV2; clone size: NA; CDR3 DNA: TGTGCCAGCAGCGACCAGGACAGGGGATCGTTTGGCTACACCTTC; CDR3 protein: CASSDQDRGSFGYTF
D gene: NA; J gene: TRBJ1-3; V gene: TRBV7-9; clone size: NA; CDR3 DNA: TGTGCCAGCAGCTCGGACTCTGGAAACACCATATATTTT; CDR3 protein: CASSSDSGNTIYF
D gene: NA; J gene: TRBJ1-1; V gene: TRBV7-8; clone size: once; CDR3 DNA: TGTGCCAGCACCCTTACCGGGGTATACACTGAAGCTTTCTTT; CDR3 protein: CASTLTGVYTEAFF
D gene: NA; J gene: TRBJ2-5; V gene: TRBV5-1; clone size: NA; CDR3 DNA: TGCGCCAGCAGCTTGGACGCAGGGGCGACGGGAGAGACCCAGTACTTC; CDR3 protein: CASSLDAGATGETQYF
D gene: TRBD1; J gene: TRBJ1-4; V gene: TRBV7-9; clone size: once; CDR3 DNA: TGTGCCAGCAGCGTCCCGGGACAGGGGAAAGAAAAACTGTTTTTT; CDR3 protein: CASSVPGQGKEKLFF
D gene: TRBD1; J gene: TRBJ1-5; V gene: TRBV18; clone size: once; CDR3 DNA: TGTGCCAGCTCACCTACAGGGGGGGATCAGCCCCAGCATTTT; CDR3 protein: CASSPTGGDQPQHF